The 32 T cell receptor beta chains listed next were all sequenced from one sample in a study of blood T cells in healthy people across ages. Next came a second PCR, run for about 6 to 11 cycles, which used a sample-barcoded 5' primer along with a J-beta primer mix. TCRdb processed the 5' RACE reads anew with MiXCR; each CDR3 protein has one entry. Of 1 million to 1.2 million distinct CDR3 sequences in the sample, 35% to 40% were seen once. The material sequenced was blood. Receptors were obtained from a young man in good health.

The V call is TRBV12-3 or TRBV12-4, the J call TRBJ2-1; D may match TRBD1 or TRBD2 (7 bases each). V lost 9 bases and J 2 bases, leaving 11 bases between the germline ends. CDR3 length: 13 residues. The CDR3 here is CASGRGPYNEQFF. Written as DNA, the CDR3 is TGTGCCAGTGGGAGGGGGCCCTACAATGAGCAGTTCTTC.

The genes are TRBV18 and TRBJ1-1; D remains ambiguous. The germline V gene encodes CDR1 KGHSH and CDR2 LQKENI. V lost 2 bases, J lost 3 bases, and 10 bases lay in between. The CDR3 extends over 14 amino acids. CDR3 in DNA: TGTGCCAGCTCACCAGAGGACGTCTACACTGAAGCTTTCTTT. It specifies CASSPEDVYTEAFF.

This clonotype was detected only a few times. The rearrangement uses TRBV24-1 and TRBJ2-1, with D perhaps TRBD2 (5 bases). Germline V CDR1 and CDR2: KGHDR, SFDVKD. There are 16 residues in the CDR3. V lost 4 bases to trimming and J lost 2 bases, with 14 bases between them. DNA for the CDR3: TGTGCCACCAGTGACCCGCTCTCGGGGACCTACAATGAGCAGTTCTTC. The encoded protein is CATSDPLSGTYNEQFF.

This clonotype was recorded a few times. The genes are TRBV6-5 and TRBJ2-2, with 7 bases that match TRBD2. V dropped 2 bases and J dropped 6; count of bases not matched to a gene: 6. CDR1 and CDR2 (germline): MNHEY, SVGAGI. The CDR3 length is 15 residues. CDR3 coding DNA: TGTGCCAGCAGTTACGGACTAGAGTCGTCCGGGGAGCTGTTTTTT. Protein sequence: CASSYGLESSGELFF.

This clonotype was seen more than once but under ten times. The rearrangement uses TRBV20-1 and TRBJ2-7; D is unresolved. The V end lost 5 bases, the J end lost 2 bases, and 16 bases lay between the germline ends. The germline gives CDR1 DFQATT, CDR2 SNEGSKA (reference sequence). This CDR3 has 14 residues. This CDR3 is CSAAQTRNTYEQYF. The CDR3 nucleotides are TGCAGTGCTGCCCAAACGAGGAACACCTACGAGCAGTACTTC.

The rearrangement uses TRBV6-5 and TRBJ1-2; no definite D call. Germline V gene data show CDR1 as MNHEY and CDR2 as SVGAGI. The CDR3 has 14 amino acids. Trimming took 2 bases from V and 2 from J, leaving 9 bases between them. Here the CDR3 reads CASSYDGTNYGYTF. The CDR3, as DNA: TGTGCCAGCAGTTACGATGGCACCAACTATGGCTACACCTTC.

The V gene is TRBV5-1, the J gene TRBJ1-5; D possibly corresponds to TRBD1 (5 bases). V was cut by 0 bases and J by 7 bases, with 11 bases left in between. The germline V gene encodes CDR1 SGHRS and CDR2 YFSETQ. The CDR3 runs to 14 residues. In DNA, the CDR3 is TGCGCCAGCAGCTTGGGGGGGATAGAACAGCCCCAGCATTTT. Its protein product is CASSLGGIEQPQHF.

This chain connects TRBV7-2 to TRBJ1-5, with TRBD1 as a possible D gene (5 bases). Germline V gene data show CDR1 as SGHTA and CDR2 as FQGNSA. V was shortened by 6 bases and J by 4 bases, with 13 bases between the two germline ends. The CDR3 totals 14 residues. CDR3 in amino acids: CASSPDGGNQPQHF. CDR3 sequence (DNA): TGTGCCAGCAGTCCCGATGGGGGAAATCAGCCCCAGCATTTT.

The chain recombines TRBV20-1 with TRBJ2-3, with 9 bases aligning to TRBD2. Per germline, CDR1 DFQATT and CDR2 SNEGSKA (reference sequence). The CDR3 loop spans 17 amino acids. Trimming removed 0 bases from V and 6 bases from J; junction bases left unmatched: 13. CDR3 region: CSARDFRGGVRGDTQYF. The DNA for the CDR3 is TGCAGTGCTAGAGATTTTCGCGGGGGGGTTCGTGGGGATACGCAGTATTTT.

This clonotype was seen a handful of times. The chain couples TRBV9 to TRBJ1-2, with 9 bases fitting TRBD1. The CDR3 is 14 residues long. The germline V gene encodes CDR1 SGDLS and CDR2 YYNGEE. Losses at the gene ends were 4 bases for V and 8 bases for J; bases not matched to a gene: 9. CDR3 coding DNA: TGTGCCAGCAGCCCTGATACAGGGGGCATAGGCTACACCTTC. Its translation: CASSPDTGGIGYTF.

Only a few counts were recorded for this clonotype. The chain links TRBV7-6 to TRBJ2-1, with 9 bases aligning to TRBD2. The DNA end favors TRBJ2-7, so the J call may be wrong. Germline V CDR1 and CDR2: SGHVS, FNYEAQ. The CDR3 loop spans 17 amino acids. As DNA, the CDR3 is TGTGCCAGCAGCCTTCGGACTAGCGTGGCCCTGTACAATGAGCAGTACTTC. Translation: CASSLRTSVALYNEQYF.

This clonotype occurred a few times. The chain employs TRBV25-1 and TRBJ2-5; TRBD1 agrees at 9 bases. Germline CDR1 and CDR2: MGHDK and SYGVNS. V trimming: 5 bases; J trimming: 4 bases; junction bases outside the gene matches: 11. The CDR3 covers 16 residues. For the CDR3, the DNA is TGTGCCAGCAGTAATATATGGACAGGGGTCATAGAGACCCAGTACTTC. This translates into CASSNIWTGVIETQYF.

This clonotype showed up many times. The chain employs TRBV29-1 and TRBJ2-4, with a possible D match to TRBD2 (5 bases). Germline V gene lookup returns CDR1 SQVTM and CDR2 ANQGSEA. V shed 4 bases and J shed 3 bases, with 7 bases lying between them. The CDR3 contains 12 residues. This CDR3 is CSVVGVKNIQYF. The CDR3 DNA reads TGCAGCGTTGTCGGGGTCAAAAACATTCAGTACTTC. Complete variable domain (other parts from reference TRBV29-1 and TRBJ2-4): SAVISQKPSRDICQRGTSLTIQCQVDSQVTMMFWYRQQPGQSLTLIATANQGSEATYESGFVIDKFPISRPNLTFSTLTVSNMSPEDSSIYLCSVVGVKNIQYFGAGTRLSVL.

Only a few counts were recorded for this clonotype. CDR3 loop: CASSYSATGELFF. The CDR3 bases are TGTGCCAGCAGTTACTCGGCCACCGGGGAGCTGTTTTTT. V usage is TRBV6-5 and J usage is TRBJ2-2; D ambiguous. CDR3 length: 13 amino acids. V lost 0 bases, J lost 4 bases, and 3 bases lay in between. Germline CDR1 and CDR2: MNHEY and SVGAGI.

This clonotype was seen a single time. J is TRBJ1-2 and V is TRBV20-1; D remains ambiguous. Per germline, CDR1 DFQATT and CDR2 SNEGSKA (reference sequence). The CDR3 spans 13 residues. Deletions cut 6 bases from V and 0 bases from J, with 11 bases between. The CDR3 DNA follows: TGCAGTGCAGACTGCGGGCCTAACTATGGCTACACCTTC. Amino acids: CSADCGPNYGYTF.

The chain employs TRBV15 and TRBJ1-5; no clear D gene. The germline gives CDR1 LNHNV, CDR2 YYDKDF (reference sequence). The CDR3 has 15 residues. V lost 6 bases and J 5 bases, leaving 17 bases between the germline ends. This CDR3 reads CATRFTLVGDQPQHF. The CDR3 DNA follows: TGTGCCACCAGGTTTACGCTTGTTGGGGATCAGCCCCAGCATTTT. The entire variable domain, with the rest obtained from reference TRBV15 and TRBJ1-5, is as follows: DAMVIQNPRYQVTQFGKPVTLSCSQTLNHNVMYWYQQKSSQAPKLLFHYYDKDFNNEADTPDNFQSRRPNTSFCFLDIRSPGLGDTAMYLCATRFTLVGDQPQHFGDGTRLSIL.

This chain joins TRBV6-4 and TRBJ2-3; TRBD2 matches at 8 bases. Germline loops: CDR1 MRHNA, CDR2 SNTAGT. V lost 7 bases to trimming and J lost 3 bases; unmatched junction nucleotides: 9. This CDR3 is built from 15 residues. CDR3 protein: CASKYKTSETDTQYF. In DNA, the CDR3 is TGTGCCAGCAAGTATAAGACTAGCGAGACAGATACGCAGTATTTT.

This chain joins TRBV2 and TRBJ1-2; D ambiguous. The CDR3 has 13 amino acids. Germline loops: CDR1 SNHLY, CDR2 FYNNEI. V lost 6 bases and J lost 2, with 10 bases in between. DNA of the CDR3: TGTGCCAGCAGGGTGGGGTGGAACTATGGCTACACCTTC. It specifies CASRVGWNYGYTF.

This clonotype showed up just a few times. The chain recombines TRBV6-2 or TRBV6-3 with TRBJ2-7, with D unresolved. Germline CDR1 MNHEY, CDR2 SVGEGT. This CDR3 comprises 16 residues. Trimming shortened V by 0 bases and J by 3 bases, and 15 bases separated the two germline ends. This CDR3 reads CASSYSNRVGLYEQYF. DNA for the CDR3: TGTGCCAGCAGTTACTCGAACCGGGTAGGCCTCTACGAGCAGTACTTC.

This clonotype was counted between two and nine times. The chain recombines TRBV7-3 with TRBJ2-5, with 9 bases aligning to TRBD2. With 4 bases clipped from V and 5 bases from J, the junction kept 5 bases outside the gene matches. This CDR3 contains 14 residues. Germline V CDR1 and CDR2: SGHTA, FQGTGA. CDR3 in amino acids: CASSWTSVDETQYF. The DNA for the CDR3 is TGTGCCAGCAGCTGGACTAGCGTTGACGAGACCCAGTACTTC.

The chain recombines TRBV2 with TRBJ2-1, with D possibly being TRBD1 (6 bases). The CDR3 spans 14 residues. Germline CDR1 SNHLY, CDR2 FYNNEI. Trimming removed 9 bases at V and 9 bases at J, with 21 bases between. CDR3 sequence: CASEEQGNSGEQFF. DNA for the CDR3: TGTGCCAGTGAGGAGCAGGGGAATTCGGGTGAGCAGTTCTTC.

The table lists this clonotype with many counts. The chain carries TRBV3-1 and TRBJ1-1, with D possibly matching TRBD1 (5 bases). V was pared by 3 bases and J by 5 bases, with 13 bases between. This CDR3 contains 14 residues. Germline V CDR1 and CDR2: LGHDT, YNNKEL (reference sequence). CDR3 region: CASSQGVSSTEAFF. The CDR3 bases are TGTGCCAGCAGCCAGGGGGTCTCGAGTACTGAAGCTTTCTTT.

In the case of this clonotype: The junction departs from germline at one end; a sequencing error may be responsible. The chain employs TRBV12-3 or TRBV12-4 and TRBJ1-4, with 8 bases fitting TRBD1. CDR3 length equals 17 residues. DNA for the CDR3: TGTGCCAGCAGTTTTTTCGGTGACAGGGGTTTTAATGAAAAGCTGTTTTTT. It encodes CASSFFGDRGFNEKLFF.

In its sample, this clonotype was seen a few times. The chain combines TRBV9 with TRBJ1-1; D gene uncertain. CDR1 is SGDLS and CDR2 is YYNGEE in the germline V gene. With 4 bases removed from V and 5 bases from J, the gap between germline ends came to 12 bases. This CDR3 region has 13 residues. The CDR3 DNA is TGTGCCAGCAGCCCTCTGTTGGGGACTGAAGCTTTCTTT. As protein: CASSPLLGTEAFF.

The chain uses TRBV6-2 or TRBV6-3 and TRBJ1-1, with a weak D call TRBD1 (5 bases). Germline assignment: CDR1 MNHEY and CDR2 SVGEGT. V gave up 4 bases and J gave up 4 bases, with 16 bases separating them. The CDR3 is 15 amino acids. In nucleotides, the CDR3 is TGTGCCAGCAGTTCCGTCCAGGGCTTAAGCACTGAAGCTTTCTTT. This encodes CASSSVQGLSTEAFF.

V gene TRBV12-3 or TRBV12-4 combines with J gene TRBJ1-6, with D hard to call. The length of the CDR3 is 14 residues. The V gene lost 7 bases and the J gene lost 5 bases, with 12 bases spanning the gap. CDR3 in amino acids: CASTPRTDNSPLHF. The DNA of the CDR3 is TGTGCCAGCACCCCTAGGACCGATAATTCACCCCTCCACTTT.

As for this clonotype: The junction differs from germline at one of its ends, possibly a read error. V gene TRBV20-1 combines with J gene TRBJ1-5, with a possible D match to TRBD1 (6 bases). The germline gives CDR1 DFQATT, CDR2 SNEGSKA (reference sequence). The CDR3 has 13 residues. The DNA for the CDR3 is TGCGGTGCTAGTAGGGGGGGGAGTCAGCCCCAGCATTTT. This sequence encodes CGASRGGSQPQHF.

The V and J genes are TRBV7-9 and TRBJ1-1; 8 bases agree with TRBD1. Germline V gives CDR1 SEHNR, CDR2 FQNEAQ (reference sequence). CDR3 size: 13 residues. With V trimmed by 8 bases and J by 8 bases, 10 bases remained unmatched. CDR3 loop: CASGRTGTGEAFF. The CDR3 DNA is TGTGCCAGCGGAAGGACAGGGACGGGAGAAGCTTTCTTT. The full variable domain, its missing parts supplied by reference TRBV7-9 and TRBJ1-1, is DTGVSQNPRHKITKRGQNVTFRCDPISEHNRLYWYRQTLGQGPEFLTYFQNEAQLEKSRLLSDRFSAERPKGSFSTLEIQRTEQGDSAMYLCASGRTGTGEAFFGQGTRLTVV.

The CDR3 region is CASSHDLGNYGYTF. The CDR3 DNA follows: TGTGCCAGCAGCCACGACTTGGGAAACTATGGCTACACCTTC. The chain is built from TRBV4-2 and TRBJ1-2; D uncertain. The V gene's germline CDR1 is LGHNA and CDR2 YNFKEQ. V lost 3 bases to trimming and J lost 2 bases, with 10 bases between them. The CDR3 length is 14 residues.

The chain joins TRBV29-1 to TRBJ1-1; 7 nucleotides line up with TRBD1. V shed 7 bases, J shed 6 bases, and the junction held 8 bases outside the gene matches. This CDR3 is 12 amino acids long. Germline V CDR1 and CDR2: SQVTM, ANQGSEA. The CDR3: CSARGGLPEAFF. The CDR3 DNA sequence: TGCAGCGCCAGGGGGGGATTGCCTGAAGCTTTCTTT. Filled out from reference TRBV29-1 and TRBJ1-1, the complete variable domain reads SAVISQKPSRDICQRGTSLTIQCQVDSQVTMMFWYRQQPGQSLTLIATANQGSEATYESGFVIDKFPISRPNLTFSTLTVSNMSPEDSSIYLCSARGGLPEAFFGQGTRLTVV.

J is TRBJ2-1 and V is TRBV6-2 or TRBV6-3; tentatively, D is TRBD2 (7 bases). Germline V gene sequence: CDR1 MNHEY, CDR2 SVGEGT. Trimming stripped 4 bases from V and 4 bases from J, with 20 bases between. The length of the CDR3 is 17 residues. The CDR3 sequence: CASSCPLMAGAYNEQFF. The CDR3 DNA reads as TGTGCCAGCAGTTGCCCTCTAATGGCGGGGGCGTACAATGAGCAGTTCTTC.

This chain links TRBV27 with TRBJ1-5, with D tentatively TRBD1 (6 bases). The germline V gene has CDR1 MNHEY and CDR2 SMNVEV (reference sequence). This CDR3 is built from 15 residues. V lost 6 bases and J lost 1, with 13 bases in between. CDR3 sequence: CASSSGTTSNQPQHF. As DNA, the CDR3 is TGTGCCAGCAGCTCCGGGACAACCAGCAATCAGCCCCAGCATTTT.